Presented here are 23 T cell receptor beta chains from one specimen sequenced in a study of blood T cells in healthy people across ages. Alongside a J-beta primer mix, a sample-barcoded 5' primer served in a second PCR lasting roughly 7 to 11 cycles. In TCRdb, the 5' RACE reads were re-called with MiXCR into one record per CDR3 protein. This sample carries roughly 1.4 million distinct CDR3 sequences, around 55% of them seen once, and the ten largest clones take roughly 6.3%. Sequenced material: blood. Receptors originate from a man younger than 35 in good health.

This chain uses TRBV7-9 with TRBJ2-2; D may be TRBD1 (6 bases). Germline V gives CDR1 SEHNR, CDR2 FQNEAQ (reference sequence). The V and J ends lost 3 bases and 3 bases respectively, with 11 bases between them. The CDR3 consists of 15 residues. The CDR3 sequence: CASSLVDSHTGELFF. The CDR3 DNA is TGTGCCAGCAGCTTGGTGGACAGTCACACCGGGGAGCTGTTTTTT.

This clonotype was seen only once. The V call is TRBV27, the J call TRBJ1-2, with D unclear. Germline V gene sequence: CDR1 MNHEY, CDR2 SMNVEV (reference sequence). This CDR3 has 13 amino acids. Between the trimmed V and J ends, which lost 6 bases and 4 bases, there was a span of 12 bases. The CDR3: CASRKGLGYGYTF. In DNA, the CDR3 is TGTGCCAGCAGGAAGGGCTTGGGCTATGGCTACACCTTC.

The CDR3 bases are TGTGCCAGCAGTTTCGGGACTAGCCGGCAACAAGAGACCCAGTACTTC. Translation gives CASSFGTSRQQETQYF. V usage is TRBV12-3 or TRBV12-4 and J usage is TRBJ2-5, with 9 bases that match TRBD2. The CDR3 loop spans 16 amino acids. With 3 bases clipped from V and 2 bases from J, the junction kept 7 bases outside the gene matches.

This clonotype has more than one count but fewer than ten. This chain connects TRBV5-5 to TRBJ2-3, with 7 bases matching TRBD2. CDR3 length: 14 residues. The germline CDR1 and CDR2 sequences are SGHKS and YYEKEE (reference sequence). The J segment lost 0 bases and the V segment lost 5 bases, leaving 3 bases of the junction unmatched. The CDR3 region is CASRMGGSTDTQYF. The DNA of the CDR3 is TGTGCCAGCAGGATGGGAGGGAGCACAGATACGCAGTATTTT.

V and J are TRBV10-3 and TRBJ1-1; 7 bases are a match to TRBD1. The germline V gene has CDR1 ENHRY and CDR2 SYGVKD. This CDR3 contains 15 residues. Trimming cost V 3 bases and J 4 bases; bases outside gene matches: 8. The DNA of the CDR3 is TGTGCCATCAGTGACCGACAGGGAGGGGTCACTGAAGCTTTCTTT. Its translation: CAISDRQGGVTEAFF.

This sequence joins TRBV12-3 or TRBV12-4 and TRBJ1-5, with D hard to call. This CDR3 spans 12 amino acids. V was trimmed by 8 bases and J by 7 bases, leaving 12 bases between them. CDR3 sequence reads: CASRIAEQPQHF. CDR3 DNA: TGTGCCAGCCGCATAGCGGAGCAGCCCCAGCATTTT.

The chain carries TRBV11-2 and TRBJ1-2; D is ambiguous. Germline CDR1 reads SGHAT; CDR2 reads FQNNGV. The CDR3 spans 14 residues. V gave up 4 bases and J gave up 6 bases, with 15 bases separating them. CDR3 DNA sequence: TGTGCCAGCAGCTCCGACCCGGGTGAAGATGGCTACACCTTC. Its translation: CASSSDPGEDGYTF.

As regards this clonotype: One end of the junction varies from germline; a read error may be responsible. The chain employs TRBV25-1 and TRBJ1-2, with D possibly matching TRBD1 (5 bases). CDR1 and CDR2 from the germline V gene are MGHDK and SYGVNS. The CDR3 totals 13 residues. The CDR3 here is CVSSEFSRDGYTF. The CDR3 DNA sequence: TGTGTCAGCAGTGAATTTTCCAGGGATGGCTACACCTTC.

The chain joins TRBV20-1 to TRBJ1-4; 9 bases align to TRBD1. The CDR3 length is 14 residues. The V gene's germline CDR1 is DFQATT and CDR2 SNEGSKA (reference sequence). The J segment lost 6 bases and the V segment lost 3 bases, leaving 5 bases of the junction unmatched. For the CDR3, the DNA is TGCAGTGCTAGTGGGGACAGGGAGGATGAAAAACTGTTTTTT. Translating gives CSASGDREDEKLFF.

The chain joins TRBV10-3 to TRBJ2-1; the D is unclear. V was clipped by 0 bases and J by 7 bases, with 4 bases between them. The CDR3 length is 12 residues. The V gene's germline CDR1 is ENHRY and CDR2 SYGVKD. As DNA, the CDR3 is TGTGCCATCAGTGAGTCTGGGAATGAGCAGTTCTTC. Translated, it gives CAISESGNEQFF.

This clonotype has only a few counts. V and J are TRBV29-1 and TRBJ2-7; tentatively, D is TRBD1 (5 bases). The CDR3 is made up of 12 amino acids. V shed 4 bases and J shed 0 bases, with 7 bases lying between them. In germline, CDR1 is SQVTM, CDR2 ANQGSEA. CDR3 loop: CSVGQFSYEQYF. DNA for the CDR3: TGCAGCGTTGGACAGTTCTCCTACGAGCAGTACTTC.

J is TRBJ1-5 and V is TRBV7-2, with D maybe TRBD1 (5 bases). V shed 1 base and J shed 0 bases, with 13 bases lying between them. This CDR3 comprises 17 residues. Germline CDR1 and CDR2: SGHTA and FQGNSA. The CDR3 sequence is CASSLGPGDNSNQPQHF. As DNA, the CDR3 is TGTGCCAGCAGCTTAGGTCCGGGGGATAATAGCAATCAGCCCCAGCATTTT. Together with reference TRBV7-2 and TRBJ1-5, the CDR3 gives the full variable domain: GAGVSQSPSNKVTEKGKDVELRCDPISGHTALYWYRQSLGQGLEFLIYFQGNSAPDKSGLPSDRFSAERTGGSVSTLTIQRTQQEDSAVYLCASSLGPGDNSNQPQHFGDGTRLSIL.

The chain combines TRBV9 with TRBJ2-2, with D possibly being TRBD1 (6 bases). The V end was cut by 2 bases, the J end by 7 bases, with 12 bases between. The CDR3 spans 14 residues. The germline CDR1 and CDR2 sequences are SGDLS and YYNGEE. Here the CDR3 DNA reads TGTGCCAGCAGCGTTAGCAGGGGTGGCGGGGAGCTGTTTTTT. Its protein product is CASSVSRGGGELFF.

The chain uses TRBV20-1 and TRBJ2-7, with D tentatively TRBD2 (6 bases). The tail of the sequence fits TRBJ2-5 better, so the J call may be wrong. The CDR3 loop spans 17 amino acids. Germline-derived CDR1 and CDR2 are DFQATT and SNEGSKA (reference sequence). The chain's CDR3 is CSASLVGSVGLQETQYF. CDR3 nucleotide sequence: TGCAGTGCTAGCCTGGTCGGGAGCGTGGGCTTACAAGAGACCCAGTACTTC.

This clonotype appeared a few times. J is TRBJ2-7 and V is TRBV10-3, with no clear D. V lost 2 bases and J lost 4, with 6 bases in between. The length of the CDR3 is 12 residues. Looked up from germline, CDR1 is ENHRY and CDR2 is SYGVKD. CDR3 in DNA: TGTGCCATCAGTGAGGGTCGGTACGAGCAGTACTTC. Translation: CAISEGRYEQYF.

The chain uses TRBV27 and TRBJ1-6; TRBD1 might be the D (5 bases). This CDR3 spans 16 amino acids. Germline V gives CDR1 MNHEY, CDR2 SMNVEV (reference sequence). Trimming left V 5 bases short and J 8 bases short, with 19 bases between. CDR3 coding DNA: TGTGCCAGCAGTAGCGGTTCCGAGGGGAACTATTCACCCCTCCACTTT. Protein sequence: CASSSGSEGNYSPLHF.

The V call is TRBV6-5, the J call TRBJ2-6; 9 bases agree with TRBD1. The V segment lost 4 bases and the J segment 0 bases; nucleotides outside the gene matches: 7. The CDR3 loop spans 18 amino acids. In germline, CDR1 is MNHEY, CDR2 SVGAGI. The CDR3 sequence is CASSSGGQGISGANVLTF. CDR3 bases: TGTGCCAGCAGTTCTGGGGGACAGGGCATCTCTGGGGCCAACGTCCTGACTTTC.

This chain connects TRBV7-9 to TRBJ2-3, with D tentatively TRBD2 (5 bases). From germline, CDR1 is SEHNR and CDR2 FQNEAQ (reference sequence). The V gene lost 3 bases and the J gene lost 2 bases, with 12 bases spanning the gap. This CDR3 is 15 amino acids long. CDR3 in amino acids: CASSFEGWDTDTQYF. CDR3 nucleotides: TGTGCCAGCAGCTTTGAGGGATGGGACACAGATACGCAGTATTTT.

The chain uses TRBV4-1 and TRBJ2-1, with D possibly being TRBD1 (6 bases). Germline CDR1 reads MGHRA; CDR2 reads YSYEKL. Trimming stripped 5 bases from V and 8 bases from J, with 22 bases between. CDR3 length: 16 amino acids. For the CDR3, the DNA is TGCGCCAGCAGCGGACCTGACAGGCTCCCTAGGGATGAGCAGTTCTTC. Protein sequence: CASSGPDRLPRDEQFF.

This chain uses TRBV4-1 with TRBJ2-7; D might be TRBD1 (6 bases). The J call may be incorrect, as the DNA end agrees better with TRBJ2-5. Per the germline V gene, CDR1 is MGHRA and CDR2 is YSYEKL. This CDR3 is 15 amino acids long. The CDR3 DNA is TGCGCCAGCAGCCTCCGGACAGTTGGAGTAGAGACCCAGTACTTC. Amino acids: CASSLRTVGVETQYF.

The chain combines TRBV14 with TRBJ2-3, with TRBD2 matching 12 bases. V gave up 2 bases and J gave up 2 bases; unmatched junction bases: 8. Germline lookup yields CDR1 SGHDN and CDR2 FVKESK. The CDR3 has 18 residues. The CDR3 loop is CASSQWGLAGGTTDTQYF. In DNA, the CDR3 is TGTGCCAGCAGCCAATGGGGGCTAGCGGGGGGGACCACAGATACGCAGTATTTT.

In its sample, this clonotype was seen a few times. The chain carries TRBV5-6 and TRBJ2-7; perhaps TRBD1 as D (5 bases). Germline V CDR1 and CDR2: SGHDT, YYEEEE. CDR3 size: 12 residues. The germline V and J ends were trimmed by 0 bases and 8 bases, with 9 bases remaining between them. The CDR3 reads CASSLDRYQQYF. The CDR3 DNA reads as TGTGCCAGCAGCTTGGACAGGTACCAGCAGTACTTC.

This clonotype has more than one count but fewer than ten. The rearrangement joins TRBV7-2 to TRBJ2-4; 12 nucleotides align to TRBD2. The J call may be in error: the DNA end matches TRBJ2-7 better. Germline loops: CDR1 SGHTA, CDR2 FQGNSA. The CDR3 runs 14 residues. CDR3 nucleotide sequence: TGTGCCAGCAGCTGGACTAGCGGGACGGGCGAGCAGTACTTC. This translates into CASSWTSGTGEQYF.